These 25 T cell receptor beta chains were sequenced from one sample in a study of T cell responses to AZD1222 COVID-19 vaccine. Assay used: immunoSEQ multiplex PCR; TCRdb lists only in-frame clones, some missing. The sample has around 99,000 clones; approximately 90% are singletons. This sample comprised peripheral blood, obtained 28 days after the second AZD1222 dose. Source of these receptors: an adult who received the AZD1222 COVID-19 vaccine.

The V gene is TRBV28, the J gene TRBJ2-5, with 9 nucleotides matching TRBD1. Germline CDR1 MDHEN, CDR2 SYDVKM. J was trimmed by 5 bases and V by 5 bases; bases with no gene match: 3. CDR3 length equals 13 residues. The CDR3 is CASSDRGYETQYF. The CDR3 nucleotides read TGTGCCAGCAGTGACAGGGGGTATGAGACCCAGTACTTC.

The chain carries TRBV29-1 and TRBJ2-1; D gene unclear. Per germline, CDR1 SQVTM and CDR2 ANQGSEA. Trimming removed 7 bases at V and 3 bases at J, with 19 bases between. The CDR3 is 15 residues long. The DNA of the CDR3 is TGCAGCGACCAGACCCTGGGCAGTCACTACAATGAGCAGTTCTTC. Translated, it gives CSDQTLGSHYNEQFF.

The chain recombines TRBV19 with TRBJ1-2, with 8 bases aligning to TRBD1. V lost 2 bases and J lost 2; bases outside the gene matches: 4. The CDR3 has 15 residues. CDR1 and CDR2 (germline): LNHDA, SQIVND (reference sequence). CDR3 bases: TGTGCCAGTAGTATAAGGGACAGGCCCAACTATGGCTACACCTTC. Protein sequence: CASSIRDRPNYGYTF.

This clone has just one count. V usage is TRBV5-6 and J usage is TRBJ2-1; 14 nucleotides match TRBD2. Germline CDR1 and CDR2: SGHDT and YYEEEE. The CDR3 is made up of 15 amino acids. The ends lost 7 bases at V and 9 bases at J; junction bases unmatched: 9. CDR3 nucleotides: TGTGCCAGCGCCCGACTAGCGGGAGGGCCGGGTGAGCAGTTCTTC. As protein: CASARLAGGPGEQFF. Looking up the rest from reference TRBV5-6 and TRBJ2-1 gives the full variable domain: DAGVTQSPTHLIKTRGQQVTLRCSPKSGHDTVSWYQQALGQGPQFIFQYYEEEERQRGNFPDRFSGHQFPNYSSELNVNALLLGDSALYLCASARLAGGPGEQFFGPGTRLTVL.

The table lists this clone with a count of one. The chain uses TRBV5-1 and TRBJ1-5; no definite D call. CDR3 length: 13 residues. V dropped 2 bases and J dropped 7 bases, with 10 bases sitting between them. Per the germline V gene, CDR1 is SGHRS and CDR2 is YFSETQ. The CDR3 loop reads CASSLREDQPQHF. In nucleotides, the CDR3 is TGCGCCAGCAGCTTAAGGGAGGACCAGCCCCAGCATTTT.

This clone occurred once. The chain's CDR3 is CASSIPGAGADTQYF. DNA for the CDR3: TGTGCCAGTAGTATTCCCGGGGCAGGCGCAGATACGCAGTATTTT. This chain connects TRBV19 to TRBJ2-3; either TRBD1 or TRBD2 may supply D (5 bases each). Trimming left V 3 bases short and J 4 bases short, with 14 bases between. CDR1 and CDR2 (germline): LNHDA, SQIVND (reference sequence). This CDR3 has 15 residues.

As DNA, the CDR3 is TGTGCCAGCAGCTTCATCGCGGGTGACACAGATACGCAGTATTTT. Encoded protein: CASSFIAGDTDTQYF. The chain uses TRBV7-2 and TRBJ2-3; D is perhaps TRBD2 (5 bases). Germline V gives CDR1 SGHTA, CDR2 FQGNSA. The ends were cut back, 3 bases at V and 2 bases at J, with 12 bases in the middle. This CDR3 spans 15 amino acids.

The chain has TRBV19 and TRBJ2-7; D is possibly TRBD1 (6 bases). Germline values: CDR1 LNHDA, CDR2 SQIVND (reference sequence). The CDR3 runs to 15 residues. Trimming removed 6 bases at V and 4 bases at J, with 19 bases between. CDR3 region: CASSLSTGQKYEQYF. The CDR3 DNA reads TGTGCCAGTAGCCTATCAACGGGACAAAAGTACGAGCAGTACTTC.

The V call is TRBV7-8, the J call TRBJ1-5; D gene unclear. This CDR3 region has 21 residues. The germline gives CDR1 SGHVS, CDR2 FQNEAQ. The ends were cut back, 1 base at V and 4 bases at J, with 29 bases in the middle. The CDR3 reads CASSLGARQIGSLGYNQPQHF. Written as DNA, the CDR3 is TGTGCCAGCAGCTTAGGGGCGCGGCAGATCGGTTCCCTGGGCTATAATCAGCCCCAGCATTTT. The full variable domain, rest sourced from reference TRBV7-8 and TRBJ1-5, is GAGVSQSPRYKVAKRGQDVALRCDPISGHVSLFWYQQALGQGPEFLTYFQNEAQLDKSGLPSDRFFAERPEGSVSTLKIQRTQQEDSAVYLCASSLGARQIGSLGYNQPQHFGDGTRLSIL.

This rearrangement joins TRBV7-9 to TRBJ1-2; tentative D call: TRBD1 (6 bases). The CDR3 sequence is 17 residues long. The V end was cut by 6 bases, the J end by 1 base, with 21 bases between. Germline CDR1 is SEHNR and CDR2 is FQNEAQ (reference sequence). DNA for the CDR3: TGTGCCAGCAGTTCCCGACAGGCGAATCTCCTTAACTATGGCTACACCTTC. Protein sequence: CASSSRQANLLNYGYTF.

The chain is built from TRBV5-5 and TRBJ2-7; 7 bases are shared with TRBD2. This CDR3 has 13 amino acids. With V trimmed by 6 bases and J by 2 bases, 5 bases remained unmatched. The germline V gene has CDR1 SGHKS and CDR2 YYEKEE (reference sequence). This CDR3 is CASTGGGAYEQYF. For the CDR3, the DNA is TGTGCCAGCACCGGCGGGGGAGCCTACGAGCAGTACTTC.

This rearrangement joins TRBV27 to TRBJ1-2, with D possibly matching TRBD1 (6 bases). CDR1 is MNHEY and CDR2 is SMNVEV in the germline V gene (reference sequence). Trimming took 6 bases from V and 8 from J, leaving 19 bases between them. The CDR3 has 14 amino acids. The CDR3 sequence: CASRAGGGALGYTF. As DNA, the CDR3 is TGTGCCAGCAGGGCGGGGGGGGGCGCTCTCGGCTACACCTTC.

In nucleotides, the CDR3 is TGTGCCAGCAGAGACAGGGTGAACACTGAAGCTTTCTTT. This encodes CASRDRVNTEAFF. The chain is built from TRBV28 and TRBJ1-1; the match to TRBD1 covers 7 bases. The CDR3 is 13 amino acids. The germline gives CDR1 MDHEN, CDR2 SYDVKM. V trimming: 6 bases; J trimming: 0 bases; junction bases outside the gene matches: 1.

The V call is TRBV5-1, the J call TRBJ2-7; no clear D gene. This CDR3 region has 12 residues. Looked up from germline, CDR1 is SGHRS and CDR2 is YFSETQ. The ends were cut back, 1 base at V and 4 bases at J, with 6 bases in the middle. CDR3 in DNA: TGCGCCAGCAGCTTGATAGGGTACGAGCAGTACTTC. Translation: CASSLIGYEQYF. The full variable domain, with the rest looked up from reference TRBV5-1 and TRBJ2-7, is KAGVTQTPRYLIKTRGQQVTLSCSPISGHRSVSWYQQTPGQGLQFLFEYFSETQRNKGNFPGRFSGRQFSNSRSEMNVSTLELGDSALYLCASSLIGYEQYFGPGTRLTVT.

This chain joins TRBV14 and TRBJ1-1; no firm D call. The CDR3 spans 14 residues. Germline V lookup: CDR1 SGHDN, CDR2 FVKESK. V lost 0 bases, J lost 7 bases, and 12 bases lay in between. The CDR3 sequence: CASSQDGPSGEAFF. DNA for the CDR3: TGTGCCAGCAGCCAAGATGGTCCATCGGGTGAAGCTTTCTTT.

This chain uses TRBV27 with TRBJ1-2, with D tentatively TRBD1 (5 bases). This CDR3 contains 12 residues. The V end lost 9 bases, the J end lost 1 base, and 9 bases lay between the germline ends. Germline V CDR1 and CDR2: MNHEY, SMNVEV (reference sequence). Written as DNA, the CDR3 is TGTGCCAGTAGGGACGGTAACTATGGCTACACCTTC. Translated, it gives CASRDGNYGYTF.

The V call is TRBV15, the J call TRBJ1-2; D may be TRBD1 (6 bases). The CDR3 has 16 residues. V dropped 0 bases and J dropped 4 bases, with 15 bases sitting between them. Germline values: CDR1 LNHNV, CDR2 YYDKDF (reference sequence). Here the CDR3 DNA reads TGTGCCACCAGCAGAGATCTTGGGGGGCGCGGCTATGGCTACACCTTC. Protein: CATSRDLGGRGYGYTF.

This chain uses TRBV10-3 with TRBJ2-3, with a weak D call TRBD2 (6 bases). The ends were cut back, 6 bases at V and 4 bases at J, with 14 bases in the middle. The CDR3 spans 14 residues. CDR1 and CDR2 (germline): ENHRY, SYGVKD. CDR3 sequence: CAIREGRSADTQYF. CDR3 DNA sequence: TGTGCCATCAGGGAGGGGCGTTCGGCAGATACGCAGTATTTT.

This chain connects TRBV7-9 to TRBJ1-2, with a possible D match to TRBD1 (6 bases). Germline loops: CDR1 SEHNR, CDR2 FQNEAQ (reference sequence). The CDR3 consists of 13 residues. V lost 4 bases and J lost 4, with 10 bases in between. CDR3 in amino acids: CASSSGAFYGYTF. CDR3 DNA sequence: TGTGCCAGCAGCTCAGGGGCGTTCTATGGCTACACCTTC. The variable domain in full, completed from reference TRBV7-9 and TRBJ1-2, reads DTGVSQNPRHKITKRGQNVTFRCDPISEHNRLYWYRQTLGQGPEFLTYFQNEAQLEKSRLLSDRFSAERPKGSFSTLEIQRTEQGDSAMYLCASSSGAFYGYTFGSGTRLTVV.

The CDR3 sequence is CASSLASGNGYTF. The CDR3 bases are TGCGCCAGCAGCTTGGCTTCAGGGAATGGCTACACCTTC. The chain couples TRBV5-1 to TRBJ1-2; D is possibly TRBD1 (5 bases). The V gene's germline CDR1 is SGHRS and CDR2 YFSETQ. Trimming took 0 bases from V and 6 from J, leaving 9 bases between them. CDR3 size: 13 residues.

The rearrangement joins TRBV2 to TRBJ1-6; maybe TRBD1 (6 bases). The length of the CDR3 is 13 residues. CDR1 is SNHLY, CDR2 FYNNEI, per germline. Between the trimmed V and J ends, which lost 6 bases and 9 bases, there was a span of 12 bases. The CDR3 sequence: CASRSDSVSPLHF. CDR3 coding DNA: TGTGCCAGCAGGTCGGACAGTGTTTCACCCCTCCACTTT.

V is TRBV28 and J is TRBJ2-7; D is possibly TRBD2 (6 bases). CDR3 length: 14 residues. CDR1 is MDHEN and CDR2 is SYDVKM in the germline V gene. Trimming removed 5 bases at V and 0 bases at J, with 11 bases between. The CDR3 sequence: CASSAWRGSYEQYF. The CDR3 region has the DNA TGTGCCAGCAGTGCTTGGCGGGGCTCCTACGAGCAGTACTTC.

This chain joins TRBV28 and TRBJ1-5, with D maybe TRBD1 (6 bases). The CDR3 loop spans 13 amino acids. The V end lost 7 bases, the J end lost 1 base, and 8 bases lay between the germline ends. Germline values: CDR1 MDHEN, CDR2 SYDVKM. The CDR3 reads CASKTGSNQPQHF. CDR3 nucleotides: TGTGCCAGCAAAACAGGGAGCAATCAGCCCCAGCATTTT.

The chain couples TRBV25-1 to TRBJ2-3; TRBD2 aligns across 7 bases. Trimming at V came to 2 bases and at J to 0 bases, leaving 8 bases not matched to a gene. The germline V gene has CDR1 MGHDK and CDR2 SYGVNS. The CDR3 runs 17 residues. In nucleotides, the CDR3 is TGTGCCAGCAGTGAAGGAATTAGCGGGTTTAGCACAGATACGCAGTATTTT. Translated, it gives CASSEGISGFSTDTQYF.

V gene TRBV7-2 combines with J gene TRBJ1-5; D is uncertain. Looked up from germline, CDR1 is SGHTA and CDR2 is FQGNSA. Trimming took off 5 bases at V and 2 bases at J, with 13 bases between the two ends. CDR3 length equals 15 residues. CDR3 in amino acids: CASSAFGWGNQPQHF. The CDR3, as DNA: TGTGCCAGCAGCGCGTTCGGGTGGGGCAATCAGCCCCAGCATTTT.